The following is a TCR beta chain sequence with its context. The data stem from a study of control samples from healthy donors and cancer patients. The V gene end was trimmed by 6 bases and the J gene end by 4 bases; junction bases not matched to a gene: 11. This CDR3 has 15 residues. CDR1 and CDR2 (germline): MNHEY, SVGAGI. Generated by immunoSEQ multiplex PCR, the TCRdb table keeps only in-frame clones and is missing some. The table includes 100,000 to 150,000 clones, 80% to 95% detected once. Sequenced input: blood. V usage is TRBV6-5 and J usage is TRBJ2-7, with 8 bases aligning to TRBD2. The receptor's source is a man between 35 and 55 years old in good health. This chain's CDR3 is CASSWLAGGIYEQYF. In nucleotides, the CDR3 is TGTGCCAGCAGCTGGCTAGCGGGCGGAATATACGAGCAGTACTTC.